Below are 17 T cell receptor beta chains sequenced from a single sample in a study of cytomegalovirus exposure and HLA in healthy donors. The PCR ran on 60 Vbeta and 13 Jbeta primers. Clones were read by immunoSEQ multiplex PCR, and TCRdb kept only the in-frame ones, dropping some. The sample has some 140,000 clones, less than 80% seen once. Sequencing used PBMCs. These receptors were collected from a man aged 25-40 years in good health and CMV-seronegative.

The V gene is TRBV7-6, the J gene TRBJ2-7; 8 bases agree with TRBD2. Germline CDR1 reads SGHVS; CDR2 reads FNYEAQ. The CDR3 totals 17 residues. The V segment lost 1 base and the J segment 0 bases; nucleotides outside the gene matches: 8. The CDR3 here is CASSLVSISGDSYEQYF. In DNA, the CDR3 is TGTGCCAGCAGCTTAGTTTCGATTAGCGGGGACTCCTACGAGCAGTACTTC.

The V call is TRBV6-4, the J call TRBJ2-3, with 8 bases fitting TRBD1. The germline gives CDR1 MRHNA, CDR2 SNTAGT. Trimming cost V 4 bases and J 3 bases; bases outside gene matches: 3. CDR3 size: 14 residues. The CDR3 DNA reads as TGTGCCAGCAGTGCGACAGGGGAGACAGATACGCAGTATTTT. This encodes CASSATGETDTQYF.

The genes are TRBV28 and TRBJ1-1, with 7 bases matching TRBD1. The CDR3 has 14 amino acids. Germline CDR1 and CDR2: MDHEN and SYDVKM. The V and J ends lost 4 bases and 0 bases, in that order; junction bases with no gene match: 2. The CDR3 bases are TGTGCCAGCAGTTCCGGGACAGTGAACACTGAAGCTTTCTTT. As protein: CASSSGTVNTEAFF.

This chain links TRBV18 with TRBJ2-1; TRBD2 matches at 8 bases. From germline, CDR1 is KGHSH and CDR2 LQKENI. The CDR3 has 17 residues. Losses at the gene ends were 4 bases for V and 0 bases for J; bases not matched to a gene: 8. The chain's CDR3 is CASSRPGGIHSYNEQFF. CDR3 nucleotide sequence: TGTGCCAGCTCACGACCGGGGGGGATCCACTCCTACAATGAGCAGTTCTTC.

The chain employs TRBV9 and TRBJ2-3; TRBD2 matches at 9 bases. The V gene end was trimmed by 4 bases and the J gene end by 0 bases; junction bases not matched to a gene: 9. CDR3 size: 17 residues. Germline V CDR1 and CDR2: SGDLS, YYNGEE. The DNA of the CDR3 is TGTGCCAGCAGCACCCGGATAGCGGGGGACAGCACAGATACGCAGTATTTT. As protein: CASSTRIAGDSTDTQYF. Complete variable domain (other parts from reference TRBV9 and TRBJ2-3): DSGVTQTPKHLITATGQRVTLRCSPRSGDLSVYWYQQSLDQGLQFLIQYYNGEERAKGNILERFSAQQFPDLHSELNLSSLELGDSALYFCASSTRIAGDSTDTQYFGPGTRLTVL.

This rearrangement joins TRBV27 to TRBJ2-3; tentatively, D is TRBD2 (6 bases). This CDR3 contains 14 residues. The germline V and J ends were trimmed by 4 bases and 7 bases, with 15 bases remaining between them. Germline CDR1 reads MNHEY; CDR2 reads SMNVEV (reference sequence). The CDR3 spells CASSSSDGSHTQYF. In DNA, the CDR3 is TGTGCCAGCAGTTCTAGCGACGGCTCGCATACGCAGTATTTT.

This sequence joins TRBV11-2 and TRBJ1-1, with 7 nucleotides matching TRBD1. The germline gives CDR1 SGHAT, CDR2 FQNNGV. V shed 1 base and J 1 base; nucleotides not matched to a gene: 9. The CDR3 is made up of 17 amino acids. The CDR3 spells CASSLVGGQAPNTEAFF. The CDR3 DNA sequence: TGTGCCAGCAGCTTAGTTGGCGGACAGGCCCCGAACACTGAAGCTTTCTTT.

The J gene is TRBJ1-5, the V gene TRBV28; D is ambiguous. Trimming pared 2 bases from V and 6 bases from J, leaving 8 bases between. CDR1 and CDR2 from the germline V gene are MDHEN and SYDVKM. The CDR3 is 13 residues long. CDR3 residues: CASSLMSRQPQHF. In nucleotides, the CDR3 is TGTGCCAGCAGTTTAATGTCTCGTCAGCCCCAGCATTTT. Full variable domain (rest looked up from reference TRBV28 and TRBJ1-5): DVKVTQSSRYLVKRTGEKVFLECVQDMDHENMFWYRQDPGLGLRLIYFSYDVKMKEKGDIPEGYSVSREKKERFSLILESASTNQTSMYLCASSLMSRQPQHFGDGTRLSIL.

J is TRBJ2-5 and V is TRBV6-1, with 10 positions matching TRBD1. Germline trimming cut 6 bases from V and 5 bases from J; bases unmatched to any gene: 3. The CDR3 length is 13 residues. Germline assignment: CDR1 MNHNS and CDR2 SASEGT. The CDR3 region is CASRDRGRETQYF. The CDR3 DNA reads TGTGCCAGCAGGGACAGGGGGAGGGAGACCCAGTACTTC.

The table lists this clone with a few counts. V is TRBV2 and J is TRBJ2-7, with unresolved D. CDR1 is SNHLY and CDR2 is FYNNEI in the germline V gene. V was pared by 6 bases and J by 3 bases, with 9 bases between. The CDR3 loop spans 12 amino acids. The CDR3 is CASRASFYEQYF. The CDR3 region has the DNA TGTGCCAGCAGGGCCAGTTTCTACGAGCAGTACTTC.

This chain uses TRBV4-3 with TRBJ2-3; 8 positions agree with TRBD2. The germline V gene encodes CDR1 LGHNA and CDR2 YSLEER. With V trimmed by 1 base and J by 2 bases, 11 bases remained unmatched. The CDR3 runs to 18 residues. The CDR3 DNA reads TGCGCCAGCAGCCAAGGTATTAGTAGCGGGGCGAACACAGATACGCAGTATTTT. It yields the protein CASSQGISSGANTDTQYF.

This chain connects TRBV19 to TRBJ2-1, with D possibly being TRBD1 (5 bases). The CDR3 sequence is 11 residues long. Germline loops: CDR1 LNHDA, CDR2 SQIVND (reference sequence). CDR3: CAAQGYNEQFF. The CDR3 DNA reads TGTGCTGCGCAGGGATACAATGAGCAGTTCTTC.

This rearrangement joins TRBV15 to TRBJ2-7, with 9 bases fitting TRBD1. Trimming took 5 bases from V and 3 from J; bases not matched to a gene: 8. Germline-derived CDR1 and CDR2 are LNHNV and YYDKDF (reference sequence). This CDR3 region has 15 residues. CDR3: CATSFSLGQGYEQYF. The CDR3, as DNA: TGTGCCACCAGCTTTTCTTTGGGACAGGGCTACGAGCAGTACTTC.

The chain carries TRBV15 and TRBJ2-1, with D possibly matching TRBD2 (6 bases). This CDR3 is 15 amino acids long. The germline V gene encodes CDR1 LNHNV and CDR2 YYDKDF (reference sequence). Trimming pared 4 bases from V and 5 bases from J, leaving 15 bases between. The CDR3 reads CATSTPRGLNNEQFF. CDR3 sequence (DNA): TGTGCCACCAGCACTCCCCGGGGACTTAACAATGAGCAGTTCTTC.

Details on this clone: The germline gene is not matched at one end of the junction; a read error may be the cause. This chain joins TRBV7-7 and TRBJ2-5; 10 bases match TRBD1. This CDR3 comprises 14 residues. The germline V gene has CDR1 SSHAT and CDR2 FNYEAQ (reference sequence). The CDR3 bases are TGTGCTAGCAGCCGCGGGACAGGGGAGGAGACCCAGTACTTC. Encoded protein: CASSRGTGEETQYF.

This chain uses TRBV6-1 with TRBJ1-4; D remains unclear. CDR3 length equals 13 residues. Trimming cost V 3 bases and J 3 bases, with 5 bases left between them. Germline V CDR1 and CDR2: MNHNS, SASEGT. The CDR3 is CASSDTANEKLFF. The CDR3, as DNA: TGTGCCAGCAGTGACACAGCTAATGAAAAACTGTTTTTT.

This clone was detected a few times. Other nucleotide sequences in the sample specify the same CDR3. CDR3 in DNA: TGCAGCGTAGGGACAGGGGAAAGATACGAGCAGTACTTC. Protein sequence: CSVGTGERYEQYF. This chain uses TRBV29-1 with TRBJ2-7, with TRBD1 identical over 10 bases. Germline V gene data show CDR1 as SQVTM and CDR2 as ANQGSEA. This CDR3 contains 13 residues. With V trimmed by 6 bases and J by 4 bases, 6 bases remained unmatched.